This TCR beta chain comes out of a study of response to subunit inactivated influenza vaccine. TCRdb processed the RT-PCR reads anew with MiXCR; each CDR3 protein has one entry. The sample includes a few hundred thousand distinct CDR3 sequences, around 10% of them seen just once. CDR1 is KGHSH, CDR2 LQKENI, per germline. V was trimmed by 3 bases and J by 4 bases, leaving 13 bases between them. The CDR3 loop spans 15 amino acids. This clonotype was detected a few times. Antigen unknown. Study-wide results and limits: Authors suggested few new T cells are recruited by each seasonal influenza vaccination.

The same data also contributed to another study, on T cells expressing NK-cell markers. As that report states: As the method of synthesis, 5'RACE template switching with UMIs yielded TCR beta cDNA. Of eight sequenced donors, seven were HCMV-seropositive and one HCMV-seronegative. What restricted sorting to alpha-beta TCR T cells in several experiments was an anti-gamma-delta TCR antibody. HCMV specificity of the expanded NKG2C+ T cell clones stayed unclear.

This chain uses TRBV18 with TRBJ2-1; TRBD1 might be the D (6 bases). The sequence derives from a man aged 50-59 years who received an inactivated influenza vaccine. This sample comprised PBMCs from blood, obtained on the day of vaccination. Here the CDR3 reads CASSPGRGSYNEQFF. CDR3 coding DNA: TGTGCCAGCTCACCGGGTAGGGGGTCGTACAATGAGCAGTTCTTC.